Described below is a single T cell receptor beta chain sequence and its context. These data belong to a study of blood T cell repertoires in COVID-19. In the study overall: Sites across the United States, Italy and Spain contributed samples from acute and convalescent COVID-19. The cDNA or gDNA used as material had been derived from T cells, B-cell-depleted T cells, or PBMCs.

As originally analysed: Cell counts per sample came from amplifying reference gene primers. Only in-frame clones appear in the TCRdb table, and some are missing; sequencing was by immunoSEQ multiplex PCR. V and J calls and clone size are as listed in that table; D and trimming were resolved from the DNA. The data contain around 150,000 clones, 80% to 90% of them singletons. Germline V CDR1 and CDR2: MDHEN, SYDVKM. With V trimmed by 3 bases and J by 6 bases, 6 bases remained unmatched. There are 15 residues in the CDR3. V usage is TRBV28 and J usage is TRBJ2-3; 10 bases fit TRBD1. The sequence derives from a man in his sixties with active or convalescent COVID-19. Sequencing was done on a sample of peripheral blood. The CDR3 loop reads CASSFSGTGEDTQYF. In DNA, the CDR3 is TGTGCCAGCAGTTTCTCAGGGACAGGGGAGGATACGCAGTATTTT.